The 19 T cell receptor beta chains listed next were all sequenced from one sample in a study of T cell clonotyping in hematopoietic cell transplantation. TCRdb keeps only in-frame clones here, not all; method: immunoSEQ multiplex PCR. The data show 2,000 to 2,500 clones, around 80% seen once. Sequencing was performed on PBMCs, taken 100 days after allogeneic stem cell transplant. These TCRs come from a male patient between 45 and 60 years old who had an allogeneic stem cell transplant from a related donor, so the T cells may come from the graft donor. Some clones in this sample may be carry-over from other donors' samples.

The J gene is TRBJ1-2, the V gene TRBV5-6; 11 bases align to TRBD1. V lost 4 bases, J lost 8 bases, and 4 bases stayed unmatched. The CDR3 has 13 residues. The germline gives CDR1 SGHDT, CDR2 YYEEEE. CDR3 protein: CASSGQGAYGYTF. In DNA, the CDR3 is TGTGCCAGCAGCGGACAGGGGGCCTACGGCTACACCTTC.

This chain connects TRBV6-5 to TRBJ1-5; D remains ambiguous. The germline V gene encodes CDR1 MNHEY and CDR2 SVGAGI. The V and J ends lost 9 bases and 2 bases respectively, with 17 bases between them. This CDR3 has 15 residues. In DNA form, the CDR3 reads TGTGCCAGTAGTACGAGGACGGGAGGCAATCAGCCCCAGCATTTT. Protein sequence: CASSTRTGGNQPQHF.

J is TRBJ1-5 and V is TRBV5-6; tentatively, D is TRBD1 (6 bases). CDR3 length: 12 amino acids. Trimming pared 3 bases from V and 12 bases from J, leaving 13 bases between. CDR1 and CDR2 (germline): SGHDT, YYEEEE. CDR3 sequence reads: CASSSQGGYQHF. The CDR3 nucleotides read TGTGCCAGCAGCTCTCAAGGGGGATACCAGCATTTT.

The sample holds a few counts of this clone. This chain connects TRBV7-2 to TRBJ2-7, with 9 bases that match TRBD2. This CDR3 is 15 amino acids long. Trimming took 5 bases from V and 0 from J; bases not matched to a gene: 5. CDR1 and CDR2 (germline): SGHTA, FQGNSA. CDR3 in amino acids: CASSLSGGYSYEQYF. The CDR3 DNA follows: TGTGCCAGCAGCCTGAGCGGGGGGTACTCCTACGAGCAGTACTTC. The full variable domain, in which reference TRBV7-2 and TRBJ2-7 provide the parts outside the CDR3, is GAGVSQSPSNKVTEKGKDVELRCDPISGHTALYWYRQSLGQGLEFLIYFQGNSAPDKSGLPSDRFSAERTGGSVSTLTIQRTQQEDSAVYLCASSLSGGYSYEQYFGPGTRLTVT.

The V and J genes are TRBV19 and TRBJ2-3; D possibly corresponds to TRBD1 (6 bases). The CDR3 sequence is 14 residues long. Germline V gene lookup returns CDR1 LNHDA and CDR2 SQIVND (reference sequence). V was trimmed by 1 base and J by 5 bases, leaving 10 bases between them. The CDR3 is CASSIGTGKDTQYF. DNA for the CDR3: TGTGCCAGTAGTATAGGTACAGGGAAAGATACGCAGTATTTT. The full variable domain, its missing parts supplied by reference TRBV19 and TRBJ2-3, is DGGITQSPKYLFRKEGQNVTLSCEQNLNHDAMYWYRQDPGQGLRLIYYSQIVNDFQKGDIAEGYSVSREKKESFPLTVTSAQKNPTAFYLCASSIGTGKDTQYFGPGTRLTVL.

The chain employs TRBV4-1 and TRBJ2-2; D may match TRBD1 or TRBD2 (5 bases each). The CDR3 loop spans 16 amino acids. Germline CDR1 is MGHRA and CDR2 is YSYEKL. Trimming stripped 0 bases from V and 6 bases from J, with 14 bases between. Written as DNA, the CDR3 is TGCGCCAGCAGCCAAGATAGGGGAGTTAGGGCCGGGGAGCTGTTTTTT. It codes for CASSQDRGVRAGELFF.

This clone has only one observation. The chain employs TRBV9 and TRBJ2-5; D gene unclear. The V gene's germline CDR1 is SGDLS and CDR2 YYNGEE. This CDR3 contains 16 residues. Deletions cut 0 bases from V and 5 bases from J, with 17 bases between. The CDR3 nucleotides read TGTGCCAGCAGCGTAGAAGGGATACCCGCTTACGAGACCCAGTACTTC. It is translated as CASSVEGIPAYETQYF.

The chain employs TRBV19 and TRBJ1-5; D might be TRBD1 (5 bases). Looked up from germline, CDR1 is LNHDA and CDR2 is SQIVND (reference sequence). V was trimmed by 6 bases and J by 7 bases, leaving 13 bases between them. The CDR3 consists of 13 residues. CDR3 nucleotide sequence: TGTGCCAGTAGGGGACGGAACAACCAGCCCCAGCATTTT. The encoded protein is CASRGRNNQPQHF.

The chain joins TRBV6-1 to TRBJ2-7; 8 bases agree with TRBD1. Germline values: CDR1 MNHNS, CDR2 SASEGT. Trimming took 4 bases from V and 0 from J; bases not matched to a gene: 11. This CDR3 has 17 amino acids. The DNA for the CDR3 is TGTGCCAGCAGTGCGGGACAGGCAACAATGAGCTCCTACGAGCAGTACTTC. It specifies CASSAGQATMSSYEQYF.

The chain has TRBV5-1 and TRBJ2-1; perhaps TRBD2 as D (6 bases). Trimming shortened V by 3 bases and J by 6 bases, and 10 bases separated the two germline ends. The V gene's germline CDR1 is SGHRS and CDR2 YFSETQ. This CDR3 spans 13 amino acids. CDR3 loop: CASSYGTANEQFF. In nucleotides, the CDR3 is TGCGCCAGCAGCTACGGGACTGCCAATGAGCAGTTCTTC. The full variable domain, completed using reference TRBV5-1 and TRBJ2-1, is KAGVTQTPRYLIKTRGQQVTLSCSPISGHRSVSWYQQTPGQGLQFLFEYFSETQRNKGNFPGRFSGRQFSNSRSEMNVSTLELGDSALYLCASSYGTANEQFFGPGTRLTVL.

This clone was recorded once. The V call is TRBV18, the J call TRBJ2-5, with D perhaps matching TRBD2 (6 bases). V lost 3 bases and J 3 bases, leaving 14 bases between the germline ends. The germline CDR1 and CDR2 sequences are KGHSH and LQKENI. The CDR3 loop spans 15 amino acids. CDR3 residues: CASSPGGPGEETQYF. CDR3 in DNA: TGTGCCAGCTCACCCGGCGGCCCGGGAGAAGAGACCCAGTACTTC.

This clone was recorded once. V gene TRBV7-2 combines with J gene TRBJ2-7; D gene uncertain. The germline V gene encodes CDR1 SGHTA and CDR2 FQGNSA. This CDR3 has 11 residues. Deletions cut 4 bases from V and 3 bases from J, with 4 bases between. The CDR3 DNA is TGTGCCAGCAGCTCGTACTACGAGCAGTACTTC. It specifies CASSSYYEQYF.

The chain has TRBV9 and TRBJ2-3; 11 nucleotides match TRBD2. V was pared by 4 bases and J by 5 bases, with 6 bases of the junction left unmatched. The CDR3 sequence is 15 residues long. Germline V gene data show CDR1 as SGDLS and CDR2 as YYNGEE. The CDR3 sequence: CASSTGLAVKDTQYF. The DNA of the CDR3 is TGTGCCAGCAGCACGGGACTAGCGGTCAAAGATACGCAGTATTTT. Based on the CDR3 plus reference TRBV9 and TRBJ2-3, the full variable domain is DSGVTQTPKHLITATGQRVTLRCSPRSGDLSVYWYQQSLDQGLQFLIQYYNGEERAKGNILERFSAQQFPDLHSELNLSSLELGDSALYFCASSTGLAVKDTQYFGPGTRLTVL.

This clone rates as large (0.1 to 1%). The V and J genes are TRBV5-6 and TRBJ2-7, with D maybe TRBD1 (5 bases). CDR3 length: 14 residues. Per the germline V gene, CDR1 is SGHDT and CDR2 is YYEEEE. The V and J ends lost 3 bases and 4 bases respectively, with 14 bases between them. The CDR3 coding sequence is TGTGCCAGCAGCTCGGAATTCAGGGCTTACGAGCAGTACTTC. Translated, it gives CASSSEFRAYEQYF.

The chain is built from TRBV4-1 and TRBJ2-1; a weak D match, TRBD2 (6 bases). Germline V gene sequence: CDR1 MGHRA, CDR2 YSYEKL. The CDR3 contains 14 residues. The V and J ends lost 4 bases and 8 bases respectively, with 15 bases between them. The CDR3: CASSRGEWVDEQFF. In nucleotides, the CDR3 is TGCGCCAGCAGCCGGGGGGAGTGGGTCGATGAGCAGTTCTTC.

The DNA of the CDR3 is TGTGCCAGCAGAGCAGGGGACTATGGCTACACCTTC. Translation gives CASRAGDYGYTF. The chain is built from TRBV25-1 and TRBJ1-2, with D perhaps matching TRBD1 (6 bases). This CDR3 contains 12 residues. The germline V gene has CDR1 MGHDK and CDR2 SYGVNS. Trimming pared 6 bases from V and 3 bases from J, leaving 8 bases between.

The CDR3 here is CASSLVYSYEQYF. CDR3 nucleotide sequence: TGTGCCAGCAGCTTAGTTTACTCCTACGAGCAGTACTTC. This chain connects TRBV11-2 to TRBJ2-7, with D uncertain. The germline gives CDR1 SGHAT, CDR2 FQNNGV. Trimming took off 1 base at V and 0 bases at J, with 4 bases between the two ends. The length of the CDR3 is 13 residues.

In nucleotides, the CDR3 is TGTGCCAGCAGCGTAGCCCTACTAGCGGGGAACACCGGGGAGCTGTTTTTT. Protein product: CASSVALLAGNTGELFF. This sequence joins TRBV9 and TRBJ2-2; 9 bases are a match to TRBD2. The CDR3 sequence is 17 residues long. Germline values: CDR1 SGDLS, CDR2 YYNGEE. Trimming cost V 0 bases and J 1 base; bases outside gene matches: 4. Complete variable domain (other parts from reference TRBV9 and TRBJ2-2): DSGVTQTPKHLITATGQRVTLRCSPRSGDLSVYWYQQSLDQGLQFLIQYYNGEERAKGNILERFSAQQFPDLHSELNLSSLELGDSALYFCASSVALLAGNTGELFFGEGSRLTVL.

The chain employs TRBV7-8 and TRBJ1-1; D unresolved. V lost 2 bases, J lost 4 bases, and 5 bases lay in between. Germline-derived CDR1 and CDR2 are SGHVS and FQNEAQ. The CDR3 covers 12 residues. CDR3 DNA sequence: TGTGCCAGCAGCTTACGGACCACTGAAGCTTTCTTT. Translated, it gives CASSLRTTEAFF.